Described below is a single T cell receptor beta chain sequence and its context. Its antigen is as yet unknown. The data were obtained in a study of OX40 agonist ivuxolimab in advanced cancers. General study findings and limits: Certain nonresponding patients likewise had low normalized T-cell clonal expansion. Among expanded peripheral T cells, antigen specificity went undetermined.

The V gene lost 0 bases and the J gene lost 5 bases, with 11 bases spanning the gap. The CDR3 covers 15 residues. CDR1 SEHNR and CDR2 FQNEAQ come from the germline V gene (reference sequence). Clones were sequenced by immunoSEQ multiplex PCR, and TCRdb holds only the in-frame ones, with some missing. The sample holds 45,000 to 50,000 clones, around nine tenths seen once. Autoimmune disease history or systemic immunosuppression meant exclusion. The timepoints at which blood was sampled were baseline, cycle 4 day 1, and cycle 7 day 1. The sample here was CD4+ or CD8+ T cells sorted from blood, taken in a trial of the OX40 agonist ivuxolimab. The chain uses TRBV7-9 and TRBJ1-5, with D perhaps matching TRBD1 (5 bases). This TCR derives from an adult with an advanced solid tumor such as melanoma, head and neck, liver or kidney cancer. For the CDR3, the DNA is TGTGCCAGCAGCTTAGCGGGGGTCAGGGATCAGCCCCAGCATTTT. Its translation is CASSLAGVRDQPQHF.